Listed below are T cell receptor beta chains from one sample, sequenced in a study of blood T cell repertoires in COVID-19. Data came from immunoSEQ multiplex PCR; TCRdb stores just in-frame clones and leaves some out. The sample has hundreds of thousands of clones; 85% to 90% are singletons. Material: peripheral blood. The source of these receptors is a woman in her 50s with COVID-19, enrolled during active disease. The CDR3 runs from the conserved cysteine through the conserved F or W. The D gene is left open where the match is weak. Expanded clones are given a class, and other clones once, few, many or no size at all.

NA	TRBV30	TRBJ2-1	TRBD2	CAWSGGVSYNEQFF	TGTGCCTGGAGCGGGGGGGTCTCCTACAATGAGCAGTTCTTC
NA	TRBV3-1/TRBV3-2	TRBJ1-1	NA	CASSQGARNTEAFF	TGTGCCAGCAGCCAAGGGGCGAGGAACACTGAAGCTTTCTTT
NA	TRBV3-1/TRBV3-2	TRBJ2-2	TRBD2	CASSVLAGVTGELFF	TGTGCCAGCAGCGTTCTAGCGGGGGTCACCGGGGAGCTGTTTTTT
NA	TRBV5-6	TRBJ2-1	NA	CASSLLRVRRAQYNEQFF	TGTGCCAGCAGCTTATTAAGGGTTAGGCGGGCACAATACAATGAGCAGTTCTTC
NA	TRBV19	TRBJ1-4	NA	CASSIGGTTKEKLFF	TGTGCCAGTAGTATTGGAGGCACGACGAAGGAAAAACTGTTTTTT
NA	TRBV5-1	TRBJ2-3	NA	CASSDEQRVVEVDTQYF	TGCGCCAGCAGCGATGAGCAACGGGTCGTTGAGGTAGATACGCAGTATTTT
NA	TRBV27	TRBJ1-6	NA	CASSLRQGNSPLHF	TGTGCCAGCAGTTTACGGCAGGGGAACTCACCCCTCCACTTT
NA	TRBV30	TRBJ1-2	TRBD1	CAWSVQGAVGYTF	TGTGCCTGGAGTGTACAGGGGGCGGTTGGCTACACCTTC
NA	TRBV5-1	TRBJ2-7	NA	CASSLGHSSYEQYF	TGCGCCAGCAGCTTGGGTCACAGCTCCTACGAGCAGTACTTC
NA	TRBV5-5	TRBJ2-2	TRBD1	CASIPGQAAGELFF	TGTGCCAGCATCCCGGGACAGGCTGCGGGGGAGCTGTTTTTT
NA	TRBV11-3	TRBJ2-7	TRBD2	CASSFGGAYEQYF	TGTGCCAGCAGCTTCGGGGGGGCTTACGAGCAGTACTTC
NA	TRBV9	TRBJ1-4	NA	CASSVAATNEKLFF	TGTGCCAGCAGCGTAGCTGCAACTAATGAAAAACTGTTTTTT
NA	TRBV11-3	TRBJ2-3	TRBD2	CASSRGGQDTQYF	TGTGCCAGCAGCCGGGGGGGTCAAGATACGCAGTATTTT
once	TRBV28	TRBJ2-5	NA	CASSQSPGQETQYF	TGTGCCAGCAGTCAAAGCCCGGGACAAGAGACCCAGTACTTC
NA	TRBV28	TRBJ2-1	NA	CATLGGVSYNEQFF	TGTGCCACCCTAGGGGGGGTATCCTACAATGAGCAGTTCTTC
NA	TRBV3-1/TRBV3-2	TRBJ1-1	NA	CASSQDRGVGAFF	TGTGCCAGCAGCCAAGATCGGGGAGTAGGAGCTTTCTTT
NA	TRBV5-1	TRBJ1-3	NA	CASSPDVPVSSGNTIYF	TGCGCCAGCAGCCCCGATGTACCGGTGAGCTCTGGAAACACCATATATTTT
NA	TRBV19	TRBJ2-2	TRBD1	CASRNRGWTGELFF	TGTGCCAGTAGAAACAGGGGGTGGACCGGGGAGCTGTTTTTT
once	TRBV7-9	TRBJ2-2	NA	CASSLQANTGELFF	TGTGCCAGCAGCCTACAGGCGAACACCGGGGAGCTGTTTTTT
once	TRBV18	TRBJ1-1	NA	CASSITTLRDTEAFF	TGTGCCAGCTCCATTACCACACTGAGGGATACTGAAGCTTTCTTT
NA	TRBV9	TRBJ2-7	NA	CASSVGPGEDYEQYF	NA
NA	TRBV12-5	TRBJ2-1	NA	CASGLRGTEQFF	TGTGCTAGTGGTTTGAGGGGAACTGAGCAGTTCTTC
NA	TRBV5-1	TRBJ2-1	NA	CASSPRGAREQFF	TGCGCCAGCAGCCCCAGGGGCGCAAGGGAGCAGTTCTTC
NA	TRBV30	TRBJ2-1	NA	CAWSVLGRDNEQFF	TGTGCCTGGAGTGTTCTCGGGCGGGACAATGAGCAGTTCTTC
NA	TRBV7-8	TRBJ1-1	NA	CASSAGTQGLTEAFF	TGTGCCAGCAGCGCAGGTACACAGGGCCTCACTGAAGCTTTCTTT
NA	TRBV6-6	TRBJ1-1	NA	CASTYMNTEAFF	TGTGCCAGCACATACATGAACACTGAAGCTTTCTTT
NA	TRBV9	TRBJ2-1	NA	CASTLTSDSFSYNEQFF	TGTGCCAGCACCCTCACTTCTGACTCCTTCTCCTACAATGAGCAGTTCTTC